A single sample gave rise to the 30 T cell receptor beta chains below, sequenced in a study of response to subunit inactivated influenza vaccine. TCRdb processed the RT-PCR reads anew with MiXCR; each CDR3 protein has one entry. Among about 830,000 distinct CDR3 sequences listed, less than 20% were seen once. The specimen was PBMCs from blood, collected about 5 days after vaccination. These receptors all come from a man aged 45 to 65 who received an inactivated influenza vaccine.

This clonotype was seen repeatedly, ten times or more. DNA of the CDR3: TGTGCCAGCAGTACTAGCGGTTCCTACAATGAGCAGTTCTTC. As protein: CASSTSGSYNEQFF. The rearrangement joins TRBV12-3 or TRBV12-4 to TRBJ2-1, with 8 nucleotides matching TRBD2. The CDR3 spans 14 residues. J lost 1 base, V lost 5 bases, and 1 base had no gene match.

This clonotype came up many times. This chain links TRBV5-1 with TRBJ2-3, with TRBD2 identical over 9 bases. V lost 4 bases to trimming and J lost 3 bases; unmatched junction nucleotides: 3. From germline, CDR1 is SGHRS and CDR2 YFSETQ. CDR3 length: 14 amino acids. The CDR3 DNA sequence: TGCGCCAGCAGCCAAACTAGCGGGACAGATACGCAGTATTTT. It yields the protein CASSQTSGTDTQYF.

There are a few counts of this clonotype. This chain uses TRBV6-1 with TRBJ2-5; D possibly corresponds to TRBD2 (6 bases). Trimming removed 5 bases at V and 5 bases at J, with 30 bases between. The germline V gene has CDR1 MNHNS and CDR2 SASEGT. The CDR3 has 19 residues. CDR3 loop: CASSYELSLAGVAVETQYF. The CDR3 DNA reads as TGTGCCAGCAGTTACGAGCTCTCACTAGCTGGGGTTGCCGTCGAGACCCAGTACTTC.

The genes are TRBV11-2 and TRBJ2-7; D is ambiguous. V lost 4 bases to trimming and J lost 2 bases, with 15 bases between them. The germline V gene encodes CDR1 SGHAT and CDR2 FQNNGV. This CDR3 is built from 15 residues. The CDR3 loop reads CASSSQVLITYEQYF. CDR3 nucleotide sequence: TGTGCCAGCAGCTCCCAAGTTTTGATCACCTACGAGCAGTACTTC.

This clonotype has just a few counts. The DNA for the CDR3 is TGCGCCAGCAGCCATGGACGACGGAGAGGTGCGGATACGCAGTATTTT. Protein product: CASSHGRRRGADTQYF. The rearrangement uses TRBV4-3 and TRBJ2-3; unclear D gene. CDR1 and CDR2 from the germline V gene are LGHNA and YSLEER. Trimming removed 3 bases at V and 6 bases at J, with 19 bases between. This CDR3 has 16 residues.

The chain combines TRBV20-1 with TRBJ1-1; possible D gene TRBD1, 5 bases. Per germline, CDR1 DFQATT and CDR2 SNEGSKA (reference sequence). Between the trimmed V and J ends, which lost 3 bases and 10 bases, there was a span of 12 bases. CDR3 length equals 11 residues. The CDR3 DNA reads TGCAGTGCTAGGGGGGGGGACGCAGCTTTCTTT. The encoded protein is CSARGGDAAFF.

This clonotype was observed at least ten times. V and J are TRBV29-1 and TRBJ1-1, with unresolved D. Per germline, CDR1 SQVTM and CDR2 ANQGSEA. The ends were cut back, 1 base at V and 10 bases at J, with 10 bases in the middle. The CDR3 runs to 11 residues. The CDR3 region has the DNA TGCAGCGTTGAAGGTTCCCTGGGAGCTTTCTTT. This encodes CSVEGSLGAFF.

The chain joins TRBV20-1 to TRBJ2-7; the D gene is possibly TRBD1 (6 bases). V was trimmed by 8 bases and J by 1 base, leaving 18 bases between them. This CDR3 comprises 14 residues. From germline, CDR1 is DFQATT and CDR2 SNEGSKA (reference sequence). The CDR3 here is CSPVDRRASYEQYF. The CDR3 DNA reads as TGCAGTCCAGTGGACAGAAGAGCATCCTACGAGCAGTACTTC.

This clonotype was observed a handful of times. The CDR3 sequence: CASSYQLEAGQETQYF. The DNA for the CDR3 is TGTGCCAGCAGTTACCAACTAGAAGCCGGCCAAGAGACCCAGTACTTC. The V gene is TRBV6-5, the J gene TRBJ2-5; a weak D match, TRBD2 (5 bases). The ends were cut back, 2 bases at V and 1 base at J, with 14 bases in the middle. The germline gives CDR1 MNHEY, CDR2 SVGAGI. This CDR3 region has 16 residues.

V and J are TRBV10-3 and TRBJ2-1, with a tentative D call TRBD1 (5 bases). CDR1 is ENHRY, CDR2 SYGVKD, per germline. The V end was cut by 6 bases, the J end by 2 bases, with 8 bases between. The CDR3 is 13 amino acids. CDR3 coding DNA: TGTGCCATCAGGGGGCAGACCTACAATGAGCAGTTCTTC. This gives the protein CAIRGQTYNEQFF.

The V gene is TRBV6-2 or TRBV6-3, the J gene TRBJ2-5; D is uncertain. This CDR3 contains 16 residues. The V end lost 0 bases, the J end lost 0 bases, and 11 bases lay between the germline ends. Germline V gives CDR1 MNHEY, CDR2 SVGEGT. The CDR3 coding sequence is TGTGCCAGCAGTTACTCGGAATGGGGAAACCAAGAGACCCAGTACTTC. Translation gives CASSYSEWGNQETQYF.

This clonotype appeared a few times. The chain joins TRBV5-1 to TRBJ2-1; 7 nucleotides match TRBD1. The CDR3 sequence is 16 residues long. Germline CDR1 SGHRS, CDR2 YFSETQ. V shed 2 bases, J shed 6 bases, and the junction held 11 bases outside the gene matches. The CDR3 bases are TGCGCCAGCAGCTTCTTGAACAGGGGTTCTGGCAATGAGCAGTTCTTC. Translating it yields CASSFLNRGSGNEQFF.

This clonotype was seen ten or more times. The chain carries TRBV25-1 and TRBJ2-2; D possibly corresponds to TRBD1 (5 bases). CDR1 and CDR2 from the germline V gene are MGHDK and SYGVNS. The CDR3 runs to 15 residues. Trimming stripped 5 bases from V and 0 bases from J, with 10 bases between. The CDR3 DNA reads as TGTGCCAGCAGTCGGTGGACACCGAACACCGGGGAGCTGTTTTTT. This translates into CASSRWTPNTGELFF. The full variable domain, its missing parts supplied by reference TRBV25-1 and TRBJ2-2, is EADIYQTPRYLVIGTGKKITLECSQTMGHDKMYWYQQDPGMELHLIHYSYGVNSTEKGDLSSESTVSRIRTEHFPLTLESARPSHTSQYLCASSRWTPNTGELFFGEGSRLTVL.

V usage is TRBV12-3 or TRBV12-4 and J usage is TRBJ2-2; possible D gene TRBD1, 6 bases. There are 17 residues in the CDR3. V was cut by 5 bases and J by 0 bases, with 16 bases left in between. CDR3 in DNA: TGTGCCAGCAGTCCAAACTGGGACACCACGAACACCGGGGAGCTGTTTTTT. It codes for CASSPNWDTTNTGELFF.

This clonotype was detected only a few times. The chain combines TRBV9 with TRBJ2-5, with 8 bases matching TRBD2. This CDR3 has 17 amino acids. Germline V gene data show CDR1 as SGDLS and CDR2 as YYNGEE. J gave up 3 bases and V 4 bases, and 14 bases lay outside the gene matches. The chain's CDR3 is CASSTGLEGGEKETQYF. CDR3 coding DNA: TGTGCCAGCAGCACGGGACTAGAAGGAGGGGAAAAAGAGACCCAGTACTTC.

This clonotype has at least ten counts. The genes are TRBV5-6 and TRBJ2-5; the D gene could be TRBD1 or TRBD2 (5 bases each). Germline CDR1 reads SGHDT; CDR2 reads YYEEEE. CDR3 length: 14 amino acids. Trimming cost V 3 bases and J 2 bases, with 11 bases left between them. CDR3 DNA sequence: TGTGCCAGCAGCTCCGGGACCCAACAAGAGACCCAGTACTTC. It codes for CASSSGTQQETQYF.

The table lists this clonotype with many counts. The gene calls are TRBV5-1 and TRBJ1-1; D not certain. Trimming left V 4 bases short and J 1 base short, with 20 bases between. The length of the CDR3 is 17 residues. CDR1 and CDR2 (germline): SGHRS, YFSETQ. DNA of the CDR3: TGCGCCAGCAGCGAGTCGGGAGCGTTTTTCGGGAACACTGAAGCTTTCTTT. This sequence encodes CASSESGAFFGNTEAFF.

This clonotype has a handful of counts. The J gene is TRBJ1-5, the V gene TRBV29-1, with 7 bases that match TRBD1. The CDR3 has 13 amino acids. Germline V lookup: CDR1 SQVTM, CDR2 ANQGSEA. V trimming: 5 bases; J trimming: 3 bases; junction bases outside the gene matches: 4. The CDR3 is CSVRQGDNQPQHF. CDR3 in DNA: TGCAGCGTTCGACAGGGCGACAATCAGCCCCAGCATTTT.

This clonotype was observed many times. The genes are TRBV10-3 and TRBJ2-7; no firm D call. The length of the CDR3 is 13 residues. Trimming left V 6 bases short and J 1 base short, with 10 bases between. The germline V gene encodes CDR1 ENHRY and CDR2 SYGVKD. The DNA for the CDR3 is TGTGCCATCAGACCGACCGAGTCCTACGAGCAGTACTTC. It translates to CAIRPTESYEQYF.

This clonotype has a count of ten or more. The rearrangement joins TRBV3-1 to TRBJ2-1, with D possibly being TRBD2 (6 bases). This CDR3 region has 20 residues. Trimming removed 2 bases at V and 3 bases at J, with 26 bases between. The germline V gene encodes CDR1 LGHDT and CDR2 YNNKEL (reference sequence). The CDR3 DNA is TGTGCCAGCAGCCAACCTCGTTCGATCCCGGGGGACGCATACTACAATGAGCAGTTCTTC. Its protein product is CASSQPRSIPGDAYYNEQFF.

There are many counts of this clonotype. V gene TRBV6-5 combines with J gene TRBJ2-5; a weak D match, TRBD1 (6 bases). V was trimmed by 2 bases and J by 2 bases, leaving 9 bases between them. Germline CDR1 MNHEY, CDR2 SVGAGI. The CDR3 spans 14 residues. The CDR3 nucleotides are TGTGCCAGCAGTTACCTAGGACAGCAAGAGACCCAGTACTTC. Amino acids: CASSYLGQQETQYF.

This clonotype was found a few times. The chain links TRBV5-1 to TRBJ2-1; possible D gene TRBD1, 6 bases. V lost 2 bases, J lost 4 bases, and 7 bases lay in between. The CDR3 sequence is 13 residues long. In germline, CDR1 is SGHRS, CDR2 YFSETQ. The CDR3 region is CASSFTGYNEQFF. Here the CDR3 DNA reads TGCGCCAGCAGCTTCACAGGGTACAATGAGCAGTTCTTC.

This clonotype was picked up a small number of times. The rearrangement uses TRBV7-6 and TRBJ2-7; D gene uncertain. Germline V lookup: CDR1 SGHVS, CDR2 FNYEAQ. CDR3 size: 14 residues. V was shortened by 1 base and J by 5 bases, with 12 bases between the two germline ends. Here the CDR3 reads CASSLEHGPNEQYF. In DNA form, the CDR3 reads TGTGCCAGCAGCTTAGAGCACGGGCCCAACGAGCAGTACTTC.

This clonotype occurred a few times. The chain uses TRBV4-2 and TRBJ2-1; 7 bases map to TRBD1. Germline V gene lookup returns CDR1 LGHNA and CDR2 YNFKEQ. The V segment lost 5 bases and the J segment 4 bases; nucleotides outside the gene matches: 11. This CDR3 has 16 amino acids. In DNA, the CDR3 is TGTGCCAGCAGCAAGGCCCCCGGGACAGATTACAATGAGCAGTTCTTC. Its protein product is CASSKAPGTDYNEQFF.

The chain combines TRBV6-2 or TRBV6-3 with TRBJ1-5; D is possibly TRBD1 (5 bases). V was shortened by 2 bases and J by 9 bases, with 14 bases between the two germline ends. This CDR3 contains 14 residues. From germline, CDR1 is MNHEY and CDR2 SVGEGT. The CDR3 is CASSYGRAARPQHF. CDR3 DNA: TGTGCCAGCAGTTACGGCAGGGCCGCCAGGCCCCAGCATTTT.

This clonotype was found many times. V gene TRBV12-3 or TRBV12-4 combines with J gene TRBJ2-1, with D maybe TRBD1 (5 bases). The V gene lost 8 bases and the J gene lost 0 bases, with 11 bases spanning the gap. CDR3 length equals 14 residues. CDR3 nucleotide sequence: TGTGCCAGCGTACAGGCCAACTCCTACAATGAGCAGTTCTTC. Translating it yields CASVQANSYNEQFF.

The chain recombines TRBV6-5 with TRBJ1-6; unclear D gene. The CDR3 runs 15 residues. Germline V gives CDR1 MNHEY, CDR2 SVGAGI. V was clipped by 5 bases and J by 7 bases, with 15 bases between them. CDR3 sequence: CASSLRSVGNSPLHF. CDR3 bases: TGTGCCAGCAGTCTACGAAGTGTTGGGAATTCACCCCTCCACTTT.

The chain combines TRBV4-3 with TRBJ2-4; 7 bases are a match to TRBD1. There are 14 residues in the CDR3. CDR1 and CDR2 from the germline V gene are LGHNA and YSLEER. J was trimmed by 7 bases and V by 2 bases; bases with no gene match: 5. CDR3 sequence (DNA): TGCGCCAGCAGCCAACGACAGGGTTCGAACATTCAGTACTTC. Translating it yields CASSQRQGSNIQYF.

The V and J genes are TRBV2 and TRBJ2-1; weak D call: TRBD2 (7 bases). This CDR3 has 13 residues. Trimming cost V 1 base and J 16 bases, with 17 bases left between them. Germline CDR1 reads SNHLY; CDR2 reads FYNNEI. The CDR3 spells CASSEGFKGEGFF. DNA of the CDR3: TGTGCCAGCAGTGAAGGATTTAAGGGGGAGGGCTTCTTC.

This clonotype was observed a few times. This rearrangement joins TRBV12-3 or TRBV12-4 to TRBJ2-7; D unresolved. The CDR3 is 13 residues long. V was trimmed by 7 bases and J by 4 bases, leaving 14 bases between them. Here the CDR3 reads CASTPHPAYEQYF. CDR3 in DNA: TGTGCCAGCACCCCTCACCCCGCTTACGAGCAGTACTTC.